The clone carrying this T cell receptor (beta chain) has at least ten counts. Its antigen is currently unknown. The sample holds other DNA sequences that translate to the same CDR3. V gave up 1 base and J gave up 4 bases; unmatched junction bases: 3. The CDR3 runs to 15 residues. From germline, CDR1 is MDHEN and CDR2 SYDVKM. These data come from a study of beta chain features in type 1 diabetes. Study as a whole: Age, gender and cell yields were alike across patients and healthy donors. The number of sorted cells examined across all samples was some 98,000,000. Study conclusions and caveats: More deletions and fewer insertions at VDJ junctions were found in patients with type 1 diabetes. Cells that show high TCR expression could be over-represented by cDNA sequencing. TCRB CDR3s were moderately but significantly shorter in Type 1 diabetes patients in all four CD4+ subsets.

The sequenced template was cDNA made from the entire isolated RNA. Profiled with immunoSEQ multiplex PCR; TCRdb holds only in-frame clones, not every one. The sample yields about 180,000 clones, approximately 8.4% seen once. This sequence joins TRBV28 and TRBJ2-7; 11 bases agree with TRBD2. The sequenced sample was central memory CD4+ T cells from blood. This sequence was found in a man aged 18 to 35 with type 1 diabetes. The chain's CDR3 is CASSLFSGGVYEQYF. DNA of the CDR3: TGTGCCAGCAGTTTATTTAGCGGGGGGGTTTACGAGCAGTACTTC.